This is a list of T cell receptor beta chains from one sample in a study of response to subunit inactivated influenza vaccine. TCRdb processed the RT-PCR reads anew with MiXCR; each CDR3 protein has one entry. Among fewer than 650,000 distinct CDR3 sequences, 13% were seen once, and the ten largest hold around 13%. The input for sequencing was PBMCs from blood, taken roughly 6 weeks after vaccination. All receptors come from a man aged 45-60 years who received an inactivated influenza vaccine. CDR3s leave out the opening cysteine and the closing phenylalanine or tryptophan.

j_call: TRBJ2-7; v_call: TRBV5-6; cdr3_aa: ASSLLDADYEQY
j_call: TRBJ2-2; v_call: TRBV27; cdr3_aa: ASSLPLNRNTGELF
j_call: TRBJ2-7; v_call: TRBV7-9; cdr3_aa: ASSFRDGSYEQY
j_call: TRBJ2-1; v_call: TRBV7-6; cdr3_aa: ASSLGVGGAEQF
j_call: TRBJ2-2; v_call: TRBV2; cdr3_aa: ASSEVRDNTGELF
j_call: TRBJ2-5; v_call: TRBV29-1; cdr3_aa: SGRVSWGQETQY
j_call: TRBJ2-3; v_call: TRBV28; cdr3_aa: ASSLLGGGNFPPDTQY
j_call: TRBJ2-1; v_call: TRBV27; cdr3_aa: ASSPAGGRTYNEQF
j_call: TRBJ2-1; v_call: TRBV24-1; cdr3_aa: ATSDSGLAGDEQF
j_call: TRBJ2-7; v_call: TRBV7-8; cdr3_aa: ASSLGTSGEYEQY
j_call: TRBJ1-1; v_call: TRBV7-9; cdr3_aa: ASSPDPGNTEAF
j_call: TRBJ2-7; v_call: TRBV10-3; cdr3_aa: AISPGTNSYEQY
j_call: TRBJ1-2; v_call: TRBV28; cdr3_aa: ASSLATDTLYGYT
j_call: TRBJ1-2; v_call: TRBV5-1; cdr3_aa: ASSSGEDNYGYT
j_call: TRBJ2-6; v_call: TRBV20-1; cdr3_aa: SVGDTYSGANVLT
j_call: TRBJ2-7; v_call: TRBV20-1; cdr3_aa: SAPGDRGPYEQY
j_call: TRBJ2-1; v_call: TRBV25-1; cdr3_aa: ASRLGEGKF
j_call: TRBJ1-1; v_call: TRBV5-1; cdr3_aa: ASSWGTALSTEAF
j_call: TRBJ1-1; v_call: TRBV27; cdr3_aa: ASTLSGHMNTEAF
j_call: TRBJ2-3; v_call: TRBV7-9; cdr3_aa: ASSSMGLAGTDTQY
j_call: TRBJ2-3; v_call: TRBV6-2/TRBV6-3; cdr3_aa: ASRWGYTDTQY
j_call: TRBJ2-7; v_call: TRBV12-3/TRBV12-4; cdr3_aa: ASGYRVYEQY
j_call: TRBJ2-7; v_call: TRBV5-1; cdr3_aa: ASAPVSGGSRYEQY
j_call: TRBJ2-5; v_call: TRBV5-6; cdr3_aa: ASSAVGKIQETQY
j_call: TRBJ2-1; v_call: TRBV29-1; cdr3_aa: SVDPRQASYNEQF
j_call: TRBJ2-1; v_call: TRBV24-1; cdr3_aa: ATRGLANEQF
j_call: TRBJ1-5; v_call: TRBV7-2; cdr3_aa: ASSSFSNQPQH
j_call: TRBJ2-5; v_call: TRBV29-1; cdr3_aa: SGYRGGGETQY
j_call: TRBJ2-3; v_call: TRBV28; cdr3_aa: ASSLPGQHKSTDTQY
j_call: TRBJ2-2; v_call: TRBV12-3/TRBV12-4; cdr3_aa: ASERGDIGELF
j_call: TRBJ2-1; v_call: TRBV20-1; cdr3_aa: SASGLAGRYNEQF